The clone carrying this T cell receptor (beta chain) was observed a few times. Its antigen is not identified. The entry originates in a study of OX40 agonist ivuxolimab in advanced cancers. At the level of the study: Participants, 82.7% male, averaged roughly 59 years of age, ranging from 23 to 79.

Whole-study results and caveats: Among some nonresponders, normalized T-cell clonal expansion was also low.

Trimming took off 2 bases at V and 6 bases at J, with 18 bases between the two ends. This CDR3 spans 15 amino acids. Germline V gene lookup returns CDR1 SGHNT and CDR2 YYREEE (reference sequence). Sequenced by immunoSEQ multiplex PCR; TCRdb stores in-frame clones only, minus some. Of about 45,000 clones listed, approximately 90% are singletons. Anyone with autoimmune disease history or systemic immunosuppression was excluded. The receptor was isolated from an adult with an advanced solid tumor such as melanoma, head and neck, liver or kidney cancer. The gene calls are TRBV5-4 and TRBJ2-7; D perhaps matches TRBD2 (5 bases). The sequenced sample was CD4+ or CD8+ T cells sorted from blood, obtained in a trial of the OX40 agonist ivuxolimab. In DNA, the CDR3 is TGTGCCAGCAGCTTTGAGGAGTCGGGATCCCGCGAGCAGTACTTC. Protein: CASSFEESGSREQYF. The complete variable domain, with remaining parts taken from reference TRBV5-4 and TRBJ2-7, reads ETGVTQSPTHLIKTRGQQVTLRCSSQSGHNTVSWYQQALGQGPQFIFQYYREEENGRGNFPPRFSGLQFPNYSSELNVNALELDDSALYLCASSFEESGSREQYFGPGTRLTVT.